The 21 T cell receptor beta chains listed next were all sequenced from one sample in a study of cytomegalovirus exposure and HLA in healthy donors. Researchers ran the PCR with 60 Vbeta and 13 Jbeta primers. Sequencing was performed with immunoSEQ multiplex PCR; in TCRdb, only in-frame clones are kept and a portion is missing. The data contain 150,000 to 200,000 clones, approximately 70% of them singletons. What was sequenced was PBMCs. These receptors came from a woman aged 25 to 39 in good health and CMV-seronegative.

The rearrangement links TRBV5-4 to TRBJ1-4; possible D gene TRBD1, 6 bases. The ends were cut back, 5 bases at V and 6 bases at J, with 14 bases in the middle. Germline CDR1 SGHNT, CDR2 YYREEE (reference sequence). This CDR3 region has 14 residues. The DNA of the CDR3 is TGTGCCAGCAGTCGAGCGGGGGGCGATGAAAAACTGTTTTTT. Its translation is CASSRAGGDEKLFF.

CDR3 residues: CASIPGTGNSNQPQHF. In DNA, the CDR3 is TGTGCCAGCATCCCCGGGACAGGGAATAGCAATCAGCCCCAGCATTTT. The chain carries TRBV5-5 and TRBJ1-5, with 9 bases aligning to TRBD1. The CDR3 loop spans 16 amino acids. J was trimmed by 0 bases and V by 6 bases; bases with no gene match: 7. Germline V gives CDR1 SGHKS, CDR2 YYEKEE (reference sequence).

J is TRBJ1-1 and V is TRBV5-1; 7 bases agree with TRBD1. Germline CDR1 is SGHRS and CDR2 is YFSETQ. The CDR3 sequence is 15 residues long. V shed 5 bases and J 0 bases; nucleotides not matched to a gene: 7. The DNA for the CDR3 is TGCGCCAGCAGTGTCCTTGACAGGGTGAACACTGAAGCTTTCTTT. Translating gives CASSVLDRVNTEAFF.

This clone was counted only a few times. The V call is TRBV28, the J call TRBJ2-1, with 7 bases that match TRBD1. The CDR3 spans 13 residues. V shed 8 bases, J shed 5 bases, and the junction held 6 bases outside the gene matches. CDR1 and CDR2 (germline): MDHEN, SYDVKM. This CDR3 is CASGSGGHNEQFF. In nucleotides, the CDR3 is TGTGCCAGCGGCTCAGGGGGTCACAATGAGCAGTTCTTC.

The chain's CDR3 is CASSAGGFSGNTIYF. The CDR3 bases are TGTGCCAGCAGCGCCGGGGGATTCTCTGGAAACACCATATATTTT. The chain carries TRBV9 and TRBJ1-3; D might be TRBD1 (5 bases). The CDR3 is 15 amino acids. Per the germline V gene, CDR1 is SGDLS and CDR2 is YYNGEE. Deletions cut 3 bases from V and 0 bases from J, with 10 bases between.

This chain uses TRBV4-3 with TRBJ2-3; D uncertain. V was cut by 1 base and J by 2 bases, with 7 bases left in between. The CDR3 consists of 14 residues. Looked up from germline, CDR1 is LGHNA and CDR2 is YSLEER. CDR3 DNA: TGCGCCAGCAGCCAAGCTACTGTCACAGATACGCAGTATTTT. Encoded protein: CASSQATVTDTQYF.

The chain links TRBV11-2 to TRBJ2-1; TRBD1 aligns across 8 bases. Germline V gene data show CDR1 as SGHAT and CDR2 as FQNNGV. CDR3 size: 17 residues. The J segment lost 6 bases and the V segment lost 1 base, leaving 11 bases of the junction unmatched. The DNA for the CDR3 is TGTGCCAGCAGCTTAGCCCCCGGGACAGGCGCTGTCAATGAGCAGTTCTTC. Its protein product is CASSLAPGTGAVNEQFF.

The rearrangement joins TRBV2 to TRBJ2-5; 9 nucleotides agree with TRBD2. In germline, CDR1 is SNHLY, CDR2 FYNNEI. V lost 5 bases, J lost 5 bases, and 9 bases stayed unmatched. The CDR3 is 15 amino acids. CDR3 sequence reads: CASSPLAGRIETQYF. For the CDR3, the DNA is TGTGCCAGCAGTCCTCTAGCGGGACGGATTGAGACCCAGTACTTC. Together with reference TRBV2 and TRBJ2-5, the CDR3 gives the full variable domain: EPEVTQTPSHQVTQMGQEVILRCVPISNHLYFYWYRQILGQKVEFLVSFYNNEISEKSEIFDDQFSVERPDGSNFTLKIRSTKLEDSAMYFCASSPLAGRIETQYFGPGTRLLVL.

The V call is TRBV4-1, the J call TRBJ2-5; 8 positions match TRBD2. Germline lookup yields CDR1 MGHRA and CDR2 YSYEKL. CDR3 length: 14 amino acids. Germline trimming cut 1 base from V and 5 bases from J; bases unmatched to any gene: 3. CDR3 DNA: TGCGCCAGCAGCCAAGGACTAGCGTGGGAGACCCAGTACTTC. As protein: CASSQGLAWETQYF.

In this sample, this clone turned up a few times. The J gene is TRBJ1-1, the V gene TRBV19; D is possibly TRBD1 (6 bases). The CDR3 runs to 14 residues. Germline V lookup: CDR1 LNHDA, CDR2 SQIVND (reference sequence). V was shortened by 6 bases and J by 1 base, with 12 bases between the two germline ends. CDR3: CASRLQGWNTEAFF. The CDR3, as DNA: TGTGCCAGTAGACTCCAGGGGTGGAACACTGAAGCTTTCTTT.

The chain employs TRBV23-1 and TRBJ2-5; 11 bases agree with TRBD2. TRBV23-1 falls under the ORF class, with uncertain function. The junction had 19 bases not matched to a gene; V was cut back by 8 bases and J by 5 bases. The CDR3 contains 18 residues. The CDR3 spells CASGRSGRGSGGAETQYF. The CDR3, as DNA: TGCGCCAGCGGGCGCTCAGGGCGCGGTAGCGGGGGGGCCGAGACCCAGTACTTC.

The gene calls are TRBV6-5 and TRBJ1-5; D might be TRBD1 (5 bases). Germline CDR1 reads MNHEY; CDR2 reads SVGAGI. The ends were cut back, 8 bases at V and 3 bases at J, with 11 bases in the middle. The CDR3 extends over 13 amino acids. The CDR3 DNA follows: TGTGCCAGCGCCGGACACGCCAATCAGCCCCAGCATTTT. Its translation is CASAGHANQPQHF.

The chain combines TRBV11-2 with TRBJ1-4; no reliable D call. V was pared by 5 bases and J by 5 bases, with 15 bases between. Germline values: CDR1 SGHAT, CDR2 FQNNGV. The CDR3 spans 15 residues. As DNA, the CDR3 is TGTGCCAGCAGCCATCGGGGATTCGAGAATGAAAAACTGTTTTTT. Protein: CASSHRGFENEKLFF.

The rearrangement joins TRBV4-1 to TRBJ2-3; no definite D call. This CDR3 region has 16 residues. Trimming cost V 1 base and J 2 bases, with 13 bases left between them. In germline, CDR1 is MGHRA, CDR2 YSYEKL. CDR3 amino acids: CASSQGKISVTDTQYF. The CDR3 DNA reads as TGCGCCAGCAGCCAAGGCAAAATCAGTGTCACAGATACGCAGTATTTT.

This chain joins TRBV7-2 and TRBJ2-4, with 10 nucleotides matching TRBD1. The J segment lost 2 bases and the V segment lost 0 bases, leaving 4 bases of the junction unmatched. This CDR3 spans 17 amino acids. CDR1 and CDR2 from the germline V gene are SGHTA and FQGNSA. The CDR3 loop is CASSLARDRGPKNIQYF. The CDR3 nucleotides read TGTGCCAGCAGCTTAGCGCGGGACAGGGGCCCCAAAAACATTCAGTACTTC.

Only one count was recorded for this clone. This rearrangement joins TRBV7-9 to TRBJ2-1; D is perhaps TRBD1 (5 bases). The germline V and J ends were trimmed by 7 bases and 2 bases, with 15 bases remaining between them. The CDR3 spans 15 residues. The germline CDR1 and CDR2 sequences are SEHNR and FQNEAQ (reference sequence). The CDR3: CASKLVVGAYNEQFF. CDR3 sequence (DNA): TGTGCCAGCAAACTGGTAGTAGGGGCCTACAATGAGCAGTTCTTC.

The genes are TRBV5-5 and TRBJ2-1; TRBD2 matches 7 bases. The germline CDR1 and CDR2 sequences are SGHKS and YYEKEE (reference sequence). After removal of 0 bases from V and 9 bases from J, the junction contained 6 bases not matched to a gene. This CDR3 has 14 amino acids. CDR3: CASSLDGRGTEQFF. CDR3 bases: TGTGCCAGCAGCTTGGATGGGCGGGGGACTGAGCAGTTCTTC.

The chain employs TRBV4-2 and TRBJ2-7, with 7 bases aligning to TRBD1. The CDR3 sequence is 16 residues long. In germline, CDR1 is LGHNA, CDR2 YNFKEQ. The V gene end was trimmed by 3 bases and the J gene end by 0 bases; junction bases not matched to a gene: 8. CDR3 DNA: TGTGCCAGCAGCCATCCGGGACAGACAAGCTCCTACGAGCAGTACTTC. Protein sequence: CASSHPGQTSSYEQYF.

V gene TRBV6-6 combines with J gene TRBJ1-4, with 9 nucleotides matching TRBD1. The germline V gene encodes CDR1 MNHNY and CDR2 SVGAGI (reference sequence). The CDR3 is 14 amino acids. V was clipped by 6 bases and J by 8 bases; unmatched bases: 7. The CDR3 here is CASRYRGLVEKLFF. The DNA of the CDR3 is TGTGCCAGCAGGTACAGGGGGCTGGTCGAAAAACTGTTTTTT.

The chain employs TRBV19 and TRBJ1-2, with D maybe TRBD1 (6 bases). V was pared by 6 bases and J by 3 bases, with 35 bases between. The CDR3 covers 21 residues. Germline assignment: CDR1 LNHDA and CDR2 SQIVND (reference sequence). The CDR3 nucleotides are TGTGCCAGTAGCGCCTGGCAGGGGAGAGAGGGTTTCGGGCCCCGGGACTATGGCTACACCTTC. Its protein is CASSAWQGREGFGPRDYGYTF.

The chain recombines TRBV7-6 with TRBJ2-1; tentatively, D is TRBD2 (6 bases). V was cut by 5 bases and J by 3 bases, with 11 bases left in between. CDR1 is SGHVS and CDR2 is FNYEAQ in the germline V gene. The CDR3 loop spans 14 amino acids. CDR3 bases: TGTGCCAGCAGCCCGGGACTCTTCTACAATGAGCAGTTCTTC. Its translation is CASSPGLFYNEQFF.